A single sample gave rise to the 9 T cell receptor beta chains below, sequenced in a study of T cell responses to AZD1222 COVID-19 vaccine. Produced via immunoSEQ multiplex PCR; TCRdb's table is partial and in-frame only. The table includes approximately 150,000 clones, around 92% detected once. The material was peripheral blood, obtained on day 0 of AZD1222 vaccination. These receptors were obtained from an adult in good health.

The V and J genes are TRBV4-3 and TRBJ1-2, with TRBD1 as a possible D gene (5 bases). V was clipped by 0 bases and J by 3 bases, with 20 bases between them. Germline loops: CDR1 LGHNA, CDR2 YSLEER. There are 18 residues in the CDR3. The DNA of the CDR3 is TGCGCCAGCAGCCAAGAGTTCGATTGGGGGGTGACGGACTATGGCTACACCTTC. Its translation is CASSQEFDWGVTDYGYTF.

The chain is built from TRBV2 and TRBJ1-5; D unresolved. CDR3 length equals 14 residues. Trimming took 6 bases from V and 0 from J, leaving 9 bases between them. Germline assignment: CDR1 SNHLY and CDR2 FYNNEI. CDR3 protein: CASRGGSSNQPQHF. CDR3 DNA: TGTGCCAGCAGGGGAGGGTCTAGCAATCAGCCCCAGCATTTT.

The chain recombines TRBV6-5 with TRBJ1-4; no clear D. From germline, CDR1 is MNHEY and CDR2 SVGAGI. Trimming pared 6 bases from V and 0 bases from J, leaving 11 bases between. The CDR3 consists of 15 residues. For the CDR3, the DNA is TGTGCCAGCAGCCCGAGGACGGCAACTAATGAAAAACTGTTTTTT. Protein: CASSPRTATNEKLFF.

The V gene is TRBV15, the J gene TRBJ1-4, with TRBD1 identical over 8 bases. Germline V lookup: CDR1 LNHNV, CDR2 YYDKDF (reference sequence). This CDR3 is 17 amino acids long. The J segment lost 8 bases and the V segment lost 3 bases, leaving 14 bases of the junction unmatched. Here the CDR3 DNA reads TGTGCCACCAGCAGCGGCTTCCCCCCCGGGACAGGAGAAAAACTGTTTTTT. Protein sequence: CATSSGFPPGTGEKLFF.

The chain combines TRBV6-2 or TRBV6-3 with TRBJ1-5; D may be TRBD1 (6 bases). V dropped 0 bases and J dropped 2 bases, with 8 bases sitting between them. This CDR3 region has 15 residues. CDR1 MNHEY and CDR2 SVGEGT come from the germline V gene. The CDR3 loop is CASSYSNRGNQPQHF. The DNA of the CDR3 is TGTGCCAGCAGTTACTCGAACAGGGGCAATCAGCCCCAGCATTTT.

The chain has TRBV6-5 and TRBJ2-2; D not resolved. The CDR3 runs to 16 residues. Trimming stripped 0 bases from V and 0 bases from J, with 8 bases between. The germline CDR1 and CDR2 sequences are MNHEY and SVGAGI. The CDR3 loop reads CASSYSRWANTGELFF. In DNA, the CDR3 is TGTGCCAGCAGTTACTCGAGGTGGGCGAACACCGGGGAGCTGTTTTTT.

In DNA form, the CDR3 reads TGTGCCAGCAGTTTCTTAGCGGGAGGGCCGGGTGAGCAGTTCTTC. Encoded protein: CASSFLAGGPGEQFF. The rearrangement uses TRBV27 and TRBJ2-1; TRBD2 agrees at 11 bases. V dropped 3 bases and J dropped 9; count of bases not matched to a gene: 7. The CDR3 has 15 amino acids. The V gene's germline CDR1 is MNHEY and CDR2 SMNVEV (reference sequence).

The rearrangement uses TRBV19 and TRBJ2-1; no firm D call. Trimming cost V 5 bases and J 5 bases, with 7 bases left between them. This CDR3 is 12 amino acids long. Germline V gene lookup returns CDR1 LNHDA and CDR2 SQIVND (reference sequence). The CDR3, as DNA: TGTGCCAGTAGTCCCCCCCACAATGAGCAGTTCTTC. It encodes CASSPPHNEQFF.

The chain uses TRBV6-4 and TRBJ2-5, with unresolved D. The V gene lost 3 bases and the J gene lost 4 bases, with 9 bases spanning the gap. Germline CDR1 MRHNA, CDR2 SNTAGT. The CDR3 extends over 13 amino acids. This CDR3 is CASSEVLGETQYF. The CDR3 bases are TGTGCCAGCAGTGAAGTCTTGGGAGAGACCCAGTACTTC.